The rows below give T cell receptor beta chains drawn from one sample of a study of neurological immune-mediated disorders. TCRdb recomputed calls from the 5' RACE reads with MiXCR, one row per CDR3 protein. The sample has approximately 66,000 distinct CDR3 sequences, around 3% seen once. Sequencing used PBMCs. The receptors stem from a man aged 35 to 55 with multiple sclerosis. CDR3s include the opening cysteine and the closing phenylalanine or tryptophan. D genes are given only for firm matches. Expanded clones get a size class; other rows say once, few or many, or leave the size out.

TRBJ1-6,NA,many,TRBV12-3/TRBV12-4,CASSLASRSPLHF,TGTGCCAGCAGTTTAGCGTCGCGTTCACCCCTCCACTTT
TRBJ2-1,NA,many,TRBV5-1,CASSANMNEQFF,TGCGCCAGCAGCGCAAACATGAATGAGCAGTTCTTC
TRBJ2-1,NA,many,TRBV7-8,CASSSGTSSSYNEQFF,TGTGCCAGCAGCTCCGGGACCTCTAGCTCCTACAATGAGCAGTTCTTC
TRBJ2-1,NA,NA,TRBV5-1,CASSQVGVECNEQFF,TGCGCCAGCAGCCAAGTGGGAGTGGAGTGCAATGAGCAGTTCTTC
TRBJ2-1,NA,many,TRBV5-1,CASSLASSLYNEQFF,TGCGCCAGCAGCTTGGCTTCTAGCCTTTATAATGAGCAGTTCTTC
TRBJ2-7,NA,many,TRBV6-2/TRBV6-3,CASSTDRLLSYEQYF,TGTGCCAGCAGCACTGACAGGCTCTTATCCTACGAGCAGTACTTC
TRBJ1-1,NA,many,TRBV20-1,CSAREGGYSEAFF,TGCAGTGCTAGGGAAGGTGGTTATTCTGAAGCTTTCTTT
TRBJ1-1,NA,many,TRBV5-1,CASSLGNDRDTEAFF,TGCGCCAGCAGCTTGGGTAATGATCGTGACACTGAAGCTTTCTTT
TRBJ2-1,TRBD2,many,TRBV6-6,CASSYPGLASDEQFF,TGTGCCAGCAGTTACCCGGGACTAGCGTCCGATGAGCAGTTCTTC
TRBJ2-3,TRBD2,many,TRBV14,CASSQEKRGVTDTQYF,TGTGCCAGCAGCCAAGAGAAGCGGGGGGTGACAGATACGCAGTATTTT
TRBJ2-5,TRBD2,many,TRBV24-1,CATSDPSGGGETQYF,TGTGCCACCAGTGATCCCAGCGGGGGGGGTGAGACCCAGTACTTC
TRBJ2-3,TRBD2,many,TRBV7-8,CASSLEEAGGTQDTQYF,TGTGCCAGCAGCTTAGAAGAGGCGGGGGGTACACAGGATACGCAGTATTTT
TRBJ1-3,NA,NA,TRBV12-3/TRBV12-4,CASSLTPRRKNIYF,TGTGCCAGCAGCCTGACGCCTCGTCGAAAAAACATATATTTT
TRBJ2-5,NA,many,TRBV10-1,CASGGTIQETQYF,TGCGCCAGCGGTGGGACAATCCAAGAGACCCAGTACTTC
TRBJ1-4,NA,many,TRBV12-3/TRBV12-4,CASSLYRADEKLFF,TGTGCCAGCAGTTTATACAGGGCGGATGAAAAACTGTTTTTT
TRBJ2-7,TRBD2,NA,TRBV20-1,CSTPGGGRGASWLEQYF,TGCAGCACCCCCGGGGGGGGTCGGGGGGCCTCCTGGTTGGAGCAGTACTTC
TRBJ2-1,NA,many,TRBV2,CASSEIVQGGQFF,TGTGCCAGCAGTGAAATCGTGCAGGGGGGGCAGTTCTTC